Given below is one T cell receptor (beta chain) in context. The record originates from a study of blood T cells in healthy people across ages. It was with a sample-barcoded 5' primer and a J-beta primer mix that a second PCR of about 7 to 12 cycles was run. Researchers report that a template-switch adaptor with 12 random nucleotides tagged each cDNA molecule. TCRdb re-analysed the 5' RACE reads in MiXCR, keeping a single row per CDR3 protein. Seen here are roughly 1,300,000 distinct CDR3 sequences, around 55% observed once, and the top ten hold over 5.5%. The people who gave samples were healthy Caucasians from Russia, aged roughly 6 to 95. CDR1 and CDR2 (germline): LNHNV, YYDKDF (reference sequence). The V and J ends lost 4 bases and 5 bases respectively, with 11 bases between them. The CDR3 is 13 residues long.

This TCR was recovered from a man between 18 and 35 years old in good health. Input material: blood. This chain links TRBV15 with TRBJ2-5, with D perhaps assigned TRBD1 or TRBD2 (5 bases each). The CDR3 region has the DNA TGTGCCACCAGCACGGGCTGGGGGGAGACCCAGTACTTC. Its protein is CATSTGWGETQYF.